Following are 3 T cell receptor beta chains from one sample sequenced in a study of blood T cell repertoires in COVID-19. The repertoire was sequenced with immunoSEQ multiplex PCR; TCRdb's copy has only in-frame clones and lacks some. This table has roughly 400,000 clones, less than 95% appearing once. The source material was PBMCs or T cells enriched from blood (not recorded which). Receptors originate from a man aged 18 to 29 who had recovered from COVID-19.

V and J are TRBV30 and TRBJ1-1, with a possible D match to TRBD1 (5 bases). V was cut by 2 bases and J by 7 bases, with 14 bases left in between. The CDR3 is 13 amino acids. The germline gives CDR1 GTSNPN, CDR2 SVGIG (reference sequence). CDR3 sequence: CAWSPRPGGEAFF. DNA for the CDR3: TGTGCCTGGAGTCCCCGACCCGGGGGTGAAGCTTTCTTT.

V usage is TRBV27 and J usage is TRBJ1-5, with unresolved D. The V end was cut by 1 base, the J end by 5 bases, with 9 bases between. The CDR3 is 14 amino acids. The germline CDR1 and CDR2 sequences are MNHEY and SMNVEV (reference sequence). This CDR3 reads CASSLLGGDQPQHF. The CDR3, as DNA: TGTGCCAGCAGTTTATTAGGCGGGGATCAGCCCCAGCATTTT.

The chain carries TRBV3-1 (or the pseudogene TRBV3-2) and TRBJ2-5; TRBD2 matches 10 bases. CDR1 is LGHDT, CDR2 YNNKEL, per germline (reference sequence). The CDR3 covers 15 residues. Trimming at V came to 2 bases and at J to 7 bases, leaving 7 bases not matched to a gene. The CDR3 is CASSQTSGIQSTQYF. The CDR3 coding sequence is TGTGCCAGCAGCCAAACTAGCGGGATCCAGTCGACCCAGTACTTC.